This TCR beta chain originates from a study of T cell responses to AZD1222 COVID-19 vaccine. Findings of the study overall: An increase in Spike-specific TCR breadth and depth was observed after two AZD1222 doses. Across spike, vaccine-associated CD4 TCRs were found, dominant at 160-218 and 743-854. Among AZD1222 vaccinees, only six were seropositive at baseline.

Of note for this clone: As yet, its antigen is unknown.

Germline V CDR1 and CDR2: SGDLS, YYNGEE. CDR3 length: 19 amino acids. V was pared by 4 bases and J by 5 bases, with 17 bases of the junction left unmatched. Only in-frame clones appear in the TCRdb table, and some are missing; sequencing was by immunoSEQ multiplex PCR. The sample records roughly 100,000 clones, more than 75% being singletons. The sequence derives from an adult in good health. The chain employs TRBV9 and TRBJ2-1, with TRBD2 matching over 11 bases. Source: peripheral blood, taken on day 0 of AZD1222 vaccination. Here the CDR3 DNA reads TGTGCCAGCAGCCCAGGCGGTGGAGGCCTAGCGGGAGGTAACAATGAGCAGTTCTTC. Translating it yields CASSPGGGGLAGGNNEQFF.